The 5 T cell receptor beta chains listed next were all sequenced from one sample in a study of cytomegalovirus exposure and HLA in healthy donors. The PCR ran on 60 Vbeta and 13 Jbeta primers. Profiled with immunoSEQ multiplex PCR; TCRdb holds only in-frame clones, not every one. The sample carries around 130,000 clones, about 70% recorded once. Sequenced: PBMCs. Receptors were obtained from a woman aged 40 to 50 in good health and CMV-seropositive.

The rearrangement uses TRBV15 and TRBJ2-7; 12 positions match TRBD2. This CDR3 has 17 residues. V lost 3 bases, J lost 7 bases, and 13 bases stayed unmatched. Germline-derived CDR1 and CDR2 are LNHNV and YYDKDF (reference sequence). CDR3 region: CATSSGPASGRAREQYF. CDR3 nucleotides: TGTGCCACCAGCAGTGGGCCGGCTAGCGGGAGGGCCAGGGAGCAGTACTTC.

The rearrangement links TRBV28 to TRBJ2-2, with D possibly matching TRBD2 (6 bases). CDR3 size: 15 residues. Germline CDR1 MDHEN, CDR2 SYDVKM. The V gene lost 6 bases and the J gene lost 1 base, with 12 bases spanning the gap. CDR3 sequence (DNA): TGTGCCAGCAGCCTGGGACTGCTGAACACCGGGGAGCTGTTTTTT. This gives the protein CASSLGLLNTGELFF.

This clone was recorded a few times. This chain uses TRBV2 with TRBJ1-4; TRBD1 agrees at 7 bases. CDR3 length: 13 amino acids. V lost 5 bases, J lost 7 bases, and 4 bases stayed unmatched. Germline CDR1 and CDR2: SNHLY and FYNNEI. CDR3 bases: TGTGCCAGCAGTCCCAGACAGGGTGAAAAACTGTTTTTT. Translating it yields CASSPRQGEKLFF.

The chain is built from TRBV28 and TRBJ1-1; 7 bases fit TRBD1. CDR1 is MDHEN and CDR2 is SYDVKM in the germline V gene. CDR3 length equals 15 residues. The V gene end was trimmed by 3 bases and the J gene end by 1 base; junction bases not matched to a gene: 5. The CDR3 here is CASSLYEGANTEAFF. CDR3 coding DNA: TGTGCCAGCAGTTTGTATGAGGGGGCGAACACTGAAGCTTTCTTT.

The V and J genes are TRBV9 and TRBJ1-3; the match to TRBD1 covers 7 bases. Germline CDR1 is SGDLS and CDR2 is YYNGEE. The V and J ends lost 3 bases and 1 base, in that order; junction bases with no gene match: 13. This CDR3 has 18 amino acids. CDR3 in amino acids: CASSARQGRKGSGNTIYF. CDR3 nucleotides: TGTGCCAGCAGCGCCAGACAGGGCAGAAAAGGTTCTGGAAACACCATATATTTT.